A single sample gave rise to the 15 T cell receptor beta chains below, sequenced in a study of cytomegalovirus exposure and HLA in healthy donors. The PCR ran on 60 Vbeta and 13 Jbeta primers. Clones were read by immunoSEQ multiplex PCR, and TCRdb kept only the in-frame ones, dropping some. The profile shows over 80,000 clones, roughly 71% of them singletons. Sequencing input: PBMCs. The receptors shown here come from a young woman in good health and CMV-seropositive.

This chain links TRBV18 with TRBJ1-2; D remains unclear. V lost 1 base and J 1 base, leaving 4 bases between the germline ends. The CDR3 contains 13 residues. CDR1 and CDR2 from the germline V gene are KGHSH and LQKENI. The CDR3 DNA is TGTGCCAGCTCACCACTAAATAACTATGGCTACACCTTC. Translation gives CASSPLNNYGYTF. The full variable domain, in which reference TRBV18 and TRBJ1-2 provide the parts outside the CDR3, is NAGVMQNPRHLVRRRGQEARLRCSPMKGHSHVYWYRQLPEEGLKFMVYLQKENIIDESGMPKERFSAEFPKEGPSILRIQQVVRGDSAAYFCASSPLNNYGYTFGSGTRLTVV.

The chain recombines TRBV25-1 with TRBJ1-1; D remains ambiguous. The CDR3 extends over 14 amino acids. Trimming cost V 3 bases and J 5 bases, with 13 bases left between them. Germline CDR1 reads MGHDK; CDR2 reads SYGVNS. DNA for the CDR3: TGTGCCAGCAGTGACGTCGGGATAGGAACTGAAGCTTTCTTT. Protein product: CASSDVGIGTEAFF.

The chain links TRBV28 to TRBJ1-1; the match to TRBD1 covers 12 bases. After removal of 10 bases from V and 5 bases from J, the junction contained 17 bases not matched to a gene. The CDR3 spans 17 residues. Germline CDR1 MDHEN, CDR2 SYDVKM. CDR3 amino acids: CATKTQPGQGAGTEAFF. CDR3 sequence (DNA): TGTGCCACAAAGACTCAACCGGGACAGGGGGCTGGAACTGAAGCTTTCTTT.

The V gene is TRBV6-4, the J gene TRBJ2-3; 10 bases align to TRBD1. The CDR3 runs to 15 residues. The junction had 6 bases not matched to a gene; V was cut back by 4 bases and J by 5 bases. CDR1 is MRHNA and CDR2 is SNTAGT in the germline V gene. CDR3 amino acids: CASSATGGLGDTQYF. The CDR3 DNA is TGTGCCAGCAGTGCGACAGGGGGCTTGGGAGATACGCAGTATTTT.

The chain has TRBV7-2 and TRBJ2-5; TRBD1 is a possible D gene (7 bases). Germline V gives CDR1 SGHTA, CDR2 FQGNSA. V was clipped by 3 bases and J by 7 bases, with 18 bases between them. This CDR3 has 15 amino acids. CDR3 nucleotides: TGTGCCAGCAGCTTTGACAGGGTGGGGCGGGGGACCCAGTACTTC. As protein: CASSFDRVGRGTQYF.

The rearrangement joins TRBV9 to TRBJ2-7, with D possibly TRBD1 on 6 matching bases. V lost 0 bases and J 3 bases, leaving 10 bases between the germline ends. Germline CDR1 reads SGDLS; CDR2 reads YYNGEE. There are 14 residues in the CDR3. For the CDR3, the DNA is TGTGCCAGCAGCGTAGAGTCAGGGGTCTACGAGCAGTACTTC. This translates into CASSVESGVYEQYF. Using reference TRBV9 and TRBJ2-7 for the parts outside the CDR3, the full variable domain is DSGVTQTPKHLITATGQRVTLRCSPRSGDLSVYWYQQSLDQGLQFLIQYYNGEERAKGNILERFSAQQFPDLHSELNLSSLELGDSALYFCASSVESGVYEQYFGPGTRLTVT.

The V call is TRBV18, the J call TRBJ1-5; 7 positions agree with TRBD1. This CDR3 has 16 residues. Germline values: CDR1 KGHSH, CDR2 LQKENI. J was trimmed by 2 bases and V by 3 bases; bases with no gene match: 7. The CDR3 loop is CASSPRQGNRNQPQHF. CDR3 sequence (DNA): TGTGCCAGCTCACCCAGACAGGGTAATCGCAATCAGCCCCAGCATTTT.

Worth noting for this clone: Compared with germline, one end of the junction differs, possibly owing to a read error. The chain links TRBV10-3 to TRBJ1-1, with 8 bases matching TRBD1. Germline V gene sequence: CDR1 ENHRY, CDR2 SYGVKD. The CDR3 is 12 residues long. The CDR3 DNA reads TGTGTCATCAAGGGACAGGACACTGAAGCTTTCTTT. Translated, it gives CVIKGQDTEAFF.

This sequence joins TRBV2 and TRBJ1-1; D gene uncertain. CDR1 is SNHLY, CDR2 FYNNEI, per germline. The CDR3 covers 12 residues. Trimming took 7 bases from V and 7 from J, leaving 13 bases between them. CDR3 bases: TGTGCCAGCACTAGGAACGAGCGTGAAGCTTTCTTT. Translated: CASTRNEREAFF.

This CDR3 is CASSLYRDRKNIQYF. The CDR3 DNA reads as TGTGCCAGCAGCCTTTACCGGGACAGGAAAAACATTCAGTACTTC. The gene calls are TRBV7-9 and TRBJ2-4; 8 bases agree with TRBD1. Losses at the gene ends were 5 bases for V and 4 bases for J; bases not matched to a gene: 7. CDR1 SEHNR and CDR2 FQNEAQ come from the germline V gene (reference sequence). This CDR3 contains 15 residues. Looking up the rest from reference TRBV7-9 and TRBJ2-4 gives the full variable domain: DTGVSQNPRHKITKRGQNVTFRCDPISEHNRLYWYRQTLGQGPEFLTYFQNEAQLEKSRLLSDRFSAERPKGSFSTLEIQRTEQGDSAMYLCASSLYRDRKNIQYFGAGTRLSVL.

V gene TRBV4-3 combines with J gene TRBJ2-3; D is perhaps TRBD2 (5 bases). The CDR3 is 14 amino acids. The germline V and J ends were trimmed by 4 bases and 2 bases, with 10 bases remaining between them. CDR1 is LGHNA, CDR2 YSLEER, per germline. CDR3 sequence reads: CASSPGLFTDTQYF. The CDR3 DNA follows: TGCGCCAGCAGCCCCGGACTTTTCACAGATACGCAGTATTTT.

The chain has TRBV18 and TRBJ2-1; unclear D gene. CDR3 length: 15 amino acids. Per germline, CDR1 KGHSH and CDR2 LQKENI. The V gene lost 1 base and the J gene lost 1 base, with 8 bases spanning the gap. The CDR3 bases are TGTGCCAGCTCACCACAAAAAACTTCCTACAATGAGCAGTTCTTC. Amino acid sequence: CASSPQKTSYNEQFF.

The V and J genes are TRBV9 and TRBJ2-2, with D possibly being TRBD2 (5 bases). Germline CDR1 and CDR2: SGDLS and YYNGEE. The CDR3 length is 15 residues. Trimming took off 0 bases at V and 4 bases at J, with 10 bases between the two ends. The CDR3 reads CASSVGEYRTGELFF. The DNA for the CDR3 is TGTGCCAGCAGCGTAGGGGAGTATCGCACCGGGGAGCTGTTTTTT.

The chain carries TRBV30 and TRBJ2-3; 11 positions match TRBD1. There are 15 residues in the CDR3. The germline CDR1 and CDR2 sequences are GTSNPN and SVGIG (reference sequence). With V trimmed by 1 base and J by 3 bases, 3 bases remained unmatched. The CDR3 spells CAWSGDRGRTDTQYF. The CDR3, as DNA: TGTGCCTGGAGTGGGGACAGGGGGAGGACAGATACGCAGTATTTT.

The chain employs TRBV6-1 and TRBJ2-2, with 7 bases that match TRBD2. The V gene end was trimmed by 8 bases and the J gene end by 6 bases; junction bases not matched to a gene: 9. Germline V gene sequence: CDR1 MNHNS, CDR2 SASEGT. This CDR3 is 14 amino acids long. The DNA of the CDR3 is TGTGCCAGCCGATCGGGACTATCTGCCGGGGAGCTGTTTTTT. This encodes CASRSGLSAGELFF.